A selection of T cell receptor beta chains follows, all from one sample in a study of a mutant IDH1 vaccine in newly diagnosed glioma. Data came from immunoSEQ multiplex PCR; TCRdb stores just in-frame clones and leaves some out. The profile shows tens of thousands of clones, 80% to 90% of them singletons. The sequencing used PBMCs, collected from a glioma patient treated with radiotherapy, temozolomide or both. The origin of the receptors is a man between 18 and 29 years old with glioma. Each CDR3 is given with its conserved first and last residue. Fields, in order: D gene, CDR3 length, J gene, V gene, clone size, CDR3 DNA, CDR3 protein. A D gene is named only where the DNA matches it firmly. A row's size may be missing; if present it is once, few, many or a size class.

D: TRBD1; length: 15; J: TRBJ1-3; V: TRBV7-2; size: -; DNA: TGTGCCAGCAGCTTGGGACAGATCAATGGAAACACCATATATTTT; CDR3: CASSLGQINGNTIYF
D: -; length: 11; J: TRBJ2-7; V: TRBV20-1; size: -; DNA: TGCAGTGCTAGAGGGGCCCGCGAGCAGTACTTC; CDR3: CSARGAREQYF
D: -; length: 15; J: TRBJ2-7; V: TRBV7-2; size: -; DNA: TGTGCCAGCAGCTACGACAGGCTTGGTCACTACGAGCAGTACTTC; CDR3: CASSYDRLGHYEQYF
D: -; length: 18; J: TRBJ1-5; V: TRBV19; size: once; DNA: TGTGCCAGTAGTATAGATCAGTCGGCAGGGTCCCTCAATCAGCCCCAGCATTTT; CDR3: CASSIDQSAGSLNQPQHF
D: TRBD2; length: 16; J: TRBJ2-4; V: TRBV4-1; size: -; DNA: TGCGCCAGCAGCTATTCCGAGCGGGAGGGAAAAAACATTCAGTACTTC; CDR3: CASSYSEREGKNIQYF
D: TRBD2; length: 15; J: TRBJ2-1; V: TRBV6-5; size: -; DNA: TGTGCCAGCAGTGTGCGGCTAGCGGGAGAAGATGAGCAGTTCTTC; CDR3: CASSVRLAGEDEQFF
D: -; length: 15; J: TRBJ2-6; V: TRBV19; size: once; DNA: TGTGCCAGTAGTAAAGCCCTGTCTGGGGCCAACGTCCTGACTTTC; CDR3: CASSKALSGANVLTF
D: -; length: 15; J: TRBJ1-2; V: TRBV6-5; size: -; DNA: TGTGCCAGCAGTTACGGGTACTCGTCAAACTATGGCTACACCTTC; CDR3: CASSYGYSSNYGYTF
D: -; length: 17; J: TRBJ2-6; V: TRBV5-1; size: -; DNA: TGCGCCAGCAGCTTGACCCAAAGACAGCGAAGGGCCAACGTCCTGACTTTC; CDR3: CASSLTQRQRRANVLTF
D: -; length: 13; J: TRBJ1-2; V: TRBV29-1; size: few; DNA: TGCAGCGTTGAAGATCCTAAAATCTATGGCTACACCTTC; CDR3: CSVEDPKIYGYTF
D: -; length: 14; J: TRBJ1-2; V: TRBV6-5; size: -; DNA: TGTGCCAGCAGTTACTCGATAGGGGTAGATGGCTACACCTTC; CDR3: CASSYSIGVDGYTF
D: -; length: 16; J: TRBJ1-1; V: TRBV19; size: few; DNA: TGTGCCAGTAGTATATGGGGCAGGGGCTTGAACACTGAAGCTTTCTTT; CDR3: CASSIWGRGLNTEAFF
D: TRBD1; length: 15; J: TRBJ1-1; V: TRBV7-9; size: -; DNA: TGTGCCAGCAGCTTTCCGACAGGGAGGATCACTGAAGCTTTCTTT; CDR3: CASSFPTGRITEAFF
D: TRBD1; length: 14; J: TRBJ2-2; V: TRBV6-4; size: many; DNA: TGTGCCAGCAGTGAGGGACAGGACACCGGGGAGCTGTTTTTT; CDR3: CASSEGQDTGELFF
D: TRBD1; length: 15; J: TRBJ2-7; V: TRBV27; size: -; DNA: TGTGCCAGCAGTTTCCACCGGACAGGTATCAGCGAGCAGTACTTC; CDR3: CASSFHRTGISEQYF
D: -; length: 15; J: TRBJ1-1; V: TRBV6-5; size: -; DNA: TGTGCCAGCAGGCCCACAGGGTCGGCATACACTGAAGCTTTCTTT; CDR3: CASRPTGSAYTEAFF
D: -; length: 13; J: TRBJ1-1; V: TRBV4-2; size: few; DNA: TGTGCCAGCAGCCAAGGGGGGAACACTGAAGCTTTCTTT; CDR3: CASSQGGNTEAFF
D: -; length: 13; J: TRBJ2-1; V: TRBV9; size: -; DNA: TGTGCCAGCAGCGTAGGTGGGGGCAATGAGCAGTTCTTC; CDR3: CASSVGGGNEQFF
D: -; length: 14; J: TRBJ1-4; V: TRBV15; size: -; DNA: TGTGCCACCAGCATACGGCAGATTAATGAAAAACTGTTTTTT; CDR3: CATSIRQINEKLFF
D: -; length: 12; J: TRBJ1-5; V: TRBV30; size: few; DNA: TGTGCCTGGAGTGTATACAGGGAGCCCCAGCATTTT; CDR3: CAWSVYREPQHF
D: -; length: 15; J: TRBJ1-5; V: TRBV7-9; size: -; DNA: TGTGCCAGCAGCGAGGGGACGGCCGAGGGGCAGCCCCAGCATTTT; CDR3: CASSEGTAEGQPQHF
D: TRBD1; length: 15; J: TRBJ1-6; V: TRBV5-3; size: -; DNA: TGTGCCAGAAGCTTGGCAGGGACAGGTGGCTCACCCCTCCACTTT; CDR3: CARSLAGTGGSPLHF